The present T cell receptor (beta chain) was sequenced within a study of preoperative IRX-2 immunotherapy in early breast cancer. The treatment here: preoperative locoregional IRX-2 cytokine immunotherapy. Samples came from a phase Ib trial of preoperative locoregional IRX-2 cytokine immunotherapy. V was pared by 3 bases and J by 0 bases, with 4 bases of the junction left unmatched. The CDR3 consists of 15 residues. CDR1 and CDR2 from the germline V gene are SGHRS and YFSETQ. Using immunoSEQ multiplex PCR, the repertoire was profiled, and TCRdb retains in-frame clones only, with some absent. This table holds roughly 99,000 clones, just over 85% found once.

The chain combines TRBV5-1 with TRBJ2-3; TRBD1 aligns across 7 bases. The source material was tumor tissue, sampled after IRX-2 immunotherapy. This TCR was recovered from a human donor with breast cancer. The CDR3 protein is CASSSSTGSTDTQYF. CDR3 DNA: TGCGCCAGCAGCTCCTCGACAGGGAGCACAGATACGCAGTATTTT. The full variable domain, with the rest looked up from reference TRBV5-1 and TRBJ2-3, is KAGVTQTPRYLIKTRGQQVTLSCSPISGHRSVSWYQQTPGQGLQFLFEYFSETQRNKGNFPGRFSGRQFSNSRSEMNVSTLELGDSALYLCASSSSTGSTDTQYFGPGTRLTVL.